These T cell receptor beta chains were read from a single sample in a study of vaccination effects on CD4 cells after COVID-19. Antigens of these TCRs are unknown. Sequenced by immunoSEQ multiplex PCR; TCRdb stores in-frame clones only, minus some. The sample has roughly 20,000 clones, around 70% seen once. Sequencing used CD4+ T cells from PBMCs cultured with HCoV-NL63 spike peptides, obtained before COVID-19 vaccination. The receptors were gathered from a human donor who received a COVID-19 vaccine. The CDR3 runs from the conserved cysteine through the conserved F or W. D genes are given only for firm matches. Expanded clones are given a class, and other clones once, few, many or no size at all.

TRBJ2-2	-	TRBV7-3	-	TGTGCCAGCAGCTTAACGACGAACACCGGGGAGCTGTTTTTT	CASSLTTNTGELFF
TRBJ1-2	-	TRBV28	-	TGTGCCAGCAGTTTAGGGTCAGCTATGGCCCGCAATAATGGCTACACCTTC	CASSLGSAMARNNGYTF
TRBJ2-1	-	TRBV18	TRBD1	TGTGCCAGCTCACCCCCCGGGACAGGGGGATACAATGAGCAGTTCTTC	CASSPPGTGGYNEQFF
TRBJ2-1	-	TRBV2	TRBD1	TGTGCCAGCAGTCCACAGGGGGCAGCTTACAATGAGCAGTTCTTC	CASSPQGAAYNEQFF
TRBJ1-3	-	TRBV28	-	TGTGCCAGCAGTTTCGATAGTGGGGGGGCAAACACCATATATTTT	CASSFDSGGANTIYF
TRBJ2-5	-	TRBV18	TRBD2	TGTGCCAGCTCACCAACGACTAGCGGGCAAGAGACCCAGTACTTC	CASSPTTSGQETQYF
TRBJ1-6	few	TRBV4-1	-	TGCGCCAGCAGCCGAACAGGGAAGGATTCACCCCTCCACTTT	CASSRTGKDSPLHF
TRBJ1-2	-	TRBV20-1	TRBD1	TGCAGTGCTAGTTACAGGGGGCCGTTCAGGATGGACTATGGCTACACCTTC	CSASYRGPFRMDYGYTF
TRBJ2-5	-	TRBV2	-	TGTGCCAGCAGTCAACAGGGAGTAGGAGAGACCCAGTACTTC	CASSQQGVGETQYF
TRBJ2-4	-	TRBV6-6	-	TGTGCCAGCAGCTTCGAAGCCAAAAACATTCAGTACTTC	CASSFEAKNIQYF
TRBJ2-2	few	TRBV7-9	-	TGTGCCAGCAACTCCGCGAGTGGCTCGACCGGGGAGCTGTTTTTT	CASNSASGSTGELFF
TRBJ2-1	once	TRBV11-1	TRBD1	TGTGCCAGCACCATCACCGGGACAGGGTCCCATGGTCAGTTCTTC	CASTITGTGSHGQFF
TRBJ1-1	-	TRBV7-8	TRBD1	TGTGCCAGCAGCTCCGGACAGGGGAACACTGAAGCTTTCTTT	CASSSGQGNTEAFF
TRBJ1-1	-	TRBV21-1	-	TGTGCCAGCAGCAAAGAAGAGGTAGACAGCCTTGAAGCTTTCTTT	CASSKEEVDSLEAFF
TRBJ1-2	-	TRBV30	-	TGTGCCTGGAGGGAGTGGGGGAACTATGGCTACACCTTC	CAWREWGNYGYTF
TRBJ1-1	few	TRBV2	TRBD1	TGTGCCAGCAGTGAAGGGACAGGGTCAGTCGAAGCTTTCTTT	CASSEGTGSVEAFF
TRBJ1-5	few	TRBV28	-	TGTGCCAGCAGTATAGGACATGTAGGGCAGCCCCAGCATTTT	CASSIGHVGQPQHF
TRBJ1-4	-	TRBV2	-	TGTGCCAGCAGAAGGGATAAGACTAATGAAAAACTGTTTTTT	CASRRDKTNEKLFF
TRBJ2-7	-	TRBV12-3/TRBV12-4	-	TGTGCCAGCAGTTTGCTCCTTCCCTACGAGCAGTACTTC	CASSLLLPYEQYF
TRBJ2-2	-	TRBV19	-	TGTGCCAGTACACGACGGGGGATCCTCAGAACCGGGGAGCTGTTTTTT	CASTRRGILRTGELFF
TRBJ2-3	-	TRBV27	TRBD2	TGTGCCAGCAGTTGGACTAGGAGTACGCAGTATTTT	CASSWTRSTQYF
TRBJ2-6	-	TRBV7-8	-	TGTGCCAGCAGCTTAGCCGGCCGGTCCCTGCGGGGGGCCAACGTCCTGACTTTC	CASSLAGRSLRGANVLTF